This T cell receptor beta chain comes out of a study of radiation and T cells in renal cell carcinoma. Repertoires were generated with immunoSEQ multiplex PCR, while TCRdb's copy carries only in-frame clones and drops some. The table includes about 170,000 clones, about 85% detected once. In regard to this clone: What it binds is not known.

The study, taken as a whole, reports: In blood, top tumor clones expanded by 2 weeks, shrinking by 4.

Documented time point: blood 4 weeks post-SBRT, at nephrectomy. Treatment described: 15 Gy SBRT to primary tumor, nephrectomy 4 weeks later. The patient's renal cell carcinoma had clear cell pathology. The CDR3 consists of 11 residues. CDR1 is DFQATT and CDR2 is SNEGSKA in the germline V gene (reference sequence). The receptor comes from a woman between 50 and 59 years old with renal cell carcinoma. The sequences come from blood, collected from a patient whose treatment included radiotherapy and nephrectomy. The chain recombines TRBV20-1 with TRBJ1-2; the D is unclear. The CDR3 loop is CSHYSNYGYTF. In DNA form, the CDR3 reads TGCAGCCACTACTCTAACTATGGCTACACCTTC.